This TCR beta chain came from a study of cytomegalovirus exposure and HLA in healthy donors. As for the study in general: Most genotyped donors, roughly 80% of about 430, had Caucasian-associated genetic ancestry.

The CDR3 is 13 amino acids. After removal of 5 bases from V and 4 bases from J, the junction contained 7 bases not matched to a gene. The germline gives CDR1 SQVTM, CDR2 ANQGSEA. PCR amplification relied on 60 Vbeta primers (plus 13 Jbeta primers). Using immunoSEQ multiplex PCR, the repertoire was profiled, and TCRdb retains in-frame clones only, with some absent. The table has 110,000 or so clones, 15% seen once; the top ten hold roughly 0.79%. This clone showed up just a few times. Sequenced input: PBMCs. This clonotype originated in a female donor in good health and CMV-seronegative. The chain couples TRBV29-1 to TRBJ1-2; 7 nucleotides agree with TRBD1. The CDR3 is CSVSEQGIYGYTF. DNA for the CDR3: TGCAGCGTTTCCGAACAGGGGATCTATGGCTACACCTTC.